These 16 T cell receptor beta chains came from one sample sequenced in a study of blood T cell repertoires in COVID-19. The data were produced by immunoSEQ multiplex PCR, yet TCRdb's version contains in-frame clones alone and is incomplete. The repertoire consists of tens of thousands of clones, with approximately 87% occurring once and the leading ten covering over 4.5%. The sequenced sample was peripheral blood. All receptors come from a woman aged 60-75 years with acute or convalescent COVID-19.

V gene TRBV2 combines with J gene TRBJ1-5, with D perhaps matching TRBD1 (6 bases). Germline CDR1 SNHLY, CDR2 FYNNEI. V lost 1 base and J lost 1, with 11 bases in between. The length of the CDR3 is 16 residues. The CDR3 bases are TGTGCCAGCAGTGAAGGTCAAAGGGGGAGCAATCAGCCCCAGCATTTT. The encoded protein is CASSEGQRGSNQPQHF.

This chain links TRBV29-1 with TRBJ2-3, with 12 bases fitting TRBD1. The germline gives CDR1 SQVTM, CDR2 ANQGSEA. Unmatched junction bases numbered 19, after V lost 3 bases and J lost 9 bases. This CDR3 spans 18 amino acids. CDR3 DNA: TGCAGCGTTGAGGTTCGGGACAGGGGGCGTCTGCAGTCCTGGACGCAGTATTTT. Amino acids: CSVEVRDRGRLQSWTQYF.

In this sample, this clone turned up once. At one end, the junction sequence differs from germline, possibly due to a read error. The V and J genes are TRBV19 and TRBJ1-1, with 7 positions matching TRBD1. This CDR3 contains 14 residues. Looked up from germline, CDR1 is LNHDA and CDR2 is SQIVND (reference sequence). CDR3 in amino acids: CASRIGGLNTEAFF. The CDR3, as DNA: TGTGCCAGTAGGATAGGGGGCTTGAACACTGAAGCTTTCTTT.

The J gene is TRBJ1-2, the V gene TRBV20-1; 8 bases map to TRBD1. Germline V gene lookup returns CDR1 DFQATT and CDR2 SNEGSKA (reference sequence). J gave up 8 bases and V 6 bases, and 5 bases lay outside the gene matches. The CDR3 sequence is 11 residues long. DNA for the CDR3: TGCAGTGCCCAGACAGGGGAAGGCTACACCTTC. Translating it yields CSAQTGEGYTF.

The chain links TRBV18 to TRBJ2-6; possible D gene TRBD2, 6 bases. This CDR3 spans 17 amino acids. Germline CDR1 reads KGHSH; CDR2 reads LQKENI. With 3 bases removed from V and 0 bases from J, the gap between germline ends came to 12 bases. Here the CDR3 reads CASSPGTGGSGANVLTF. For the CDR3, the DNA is TGTGCCAGCTCACCCGGGACCGGGGGCTCTGGGGCCAACGTCCTGACTTTC.

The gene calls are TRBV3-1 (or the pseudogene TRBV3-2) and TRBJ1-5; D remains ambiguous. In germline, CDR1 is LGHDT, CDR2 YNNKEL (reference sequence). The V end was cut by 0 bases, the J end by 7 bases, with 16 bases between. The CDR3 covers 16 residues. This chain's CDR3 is CASSQDLADFGQPQHF. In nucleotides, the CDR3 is TGTGCCAGCAGCCAAGATCTCGCGGATTTTGGACAGCCCCAGCATTTT.

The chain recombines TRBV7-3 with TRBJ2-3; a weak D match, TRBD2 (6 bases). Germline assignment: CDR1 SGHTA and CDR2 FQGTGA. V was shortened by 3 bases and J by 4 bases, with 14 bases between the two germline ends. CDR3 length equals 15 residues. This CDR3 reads CASSLGTPGSDTQYF. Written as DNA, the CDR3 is TGTGCCAGCAGCTTGGGGACTCCCGGGTCAGATACGCAGTATTTT.

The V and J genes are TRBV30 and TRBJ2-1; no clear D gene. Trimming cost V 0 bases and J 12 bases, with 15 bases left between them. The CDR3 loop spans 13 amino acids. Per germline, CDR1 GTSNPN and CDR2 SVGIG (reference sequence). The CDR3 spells CAWSVSKASVQFF. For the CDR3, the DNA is TGTGCCTGGAGTGTAAGTAAAGCGTCAGTGCAGTTCTTC.

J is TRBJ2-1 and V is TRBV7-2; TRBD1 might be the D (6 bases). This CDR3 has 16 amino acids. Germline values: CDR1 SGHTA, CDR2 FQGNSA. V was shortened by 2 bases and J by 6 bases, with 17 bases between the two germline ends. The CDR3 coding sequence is TGTGCCAGCAGCTTAAGGTTGGGGGACACGGGCAATGAGCAGTTCTTC. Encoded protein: CASSLRLGDTGNEQFF. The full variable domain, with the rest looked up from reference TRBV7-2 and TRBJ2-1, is GAGVSQSPSNKVTEKGKDVELRCDPISGHTALYWYRQSLGQGLEFLIYFQGNSAPDKSGLPSDRFSAERTGGSVSTLTIQRTQQEDSAVYLCASSLRLGDTGNEQFFGPGTRLTVL.

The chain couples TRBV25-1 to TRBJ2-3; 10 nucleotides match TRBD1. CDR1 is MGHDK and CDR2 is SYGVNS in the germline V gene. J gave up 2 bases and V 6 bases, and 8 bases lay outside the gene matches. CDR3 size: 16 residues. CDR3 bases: TGTGCCAGCAGCCCGGGACAGGGGAAAAACACAGATACGCAGTATTTT. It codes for CASSPGQGKNTDTQYF.

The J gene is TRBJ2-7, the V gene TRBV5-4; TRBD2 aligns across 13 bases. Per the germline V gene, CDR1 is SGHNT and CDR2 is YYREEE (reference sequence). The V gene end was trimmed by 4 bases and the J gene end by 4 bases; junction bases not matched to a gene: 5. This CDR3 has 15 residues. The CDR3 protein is CASSARTSGGYEQYF. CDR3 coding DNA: TGTGCCAGCAGCGCCCGGACTAGCGGGGGATACGAGCAGTACTTC.

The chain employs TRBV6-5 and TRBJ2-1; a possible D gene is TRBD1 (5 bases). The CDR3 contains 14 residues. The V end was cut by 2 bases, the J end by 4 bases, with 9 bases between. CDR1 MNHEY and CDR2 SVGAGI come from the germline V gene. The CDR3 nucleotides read TGTGCCAGCAGTTACGGGCAGGGATACAATGAGCAGTTCTTC. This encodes CASSYGQGYNEQFF.

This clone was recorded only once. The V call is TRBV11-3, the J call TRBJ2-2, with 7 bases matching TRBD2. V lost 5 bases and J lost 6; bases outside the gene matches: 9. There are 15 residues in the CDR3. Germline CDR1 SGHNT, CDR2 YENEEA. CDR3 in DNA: TGTGCCAGCAGCCCGTTGGGAGGGATGCCCGGGGAGCTGTTTTTT. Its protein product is CASSPLGGMPGELFF.

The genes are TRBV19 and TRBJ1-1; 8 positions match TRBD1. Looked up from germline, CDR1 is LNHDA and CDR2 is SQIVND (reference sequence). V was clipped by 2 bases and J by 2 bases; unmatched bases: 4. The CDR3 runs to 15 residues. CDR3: CASSIKGQDNTEAFF. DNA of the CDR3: TGTGCCAGTAGTATAAAGGGACAGGACAACACTGAAGCTTTCTTT.

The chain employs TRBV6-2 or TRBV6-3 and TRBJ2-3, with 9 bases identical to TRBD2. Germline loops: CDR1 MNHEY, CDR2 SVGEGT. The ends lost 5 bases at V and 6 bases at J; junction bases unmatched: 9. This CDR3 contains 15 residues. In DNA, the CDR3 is TGTGCCAGCAGTGGTAGCGGGAGATCTCCGGATACGCAGTATTTT. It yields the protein CASSGSGRSPDTQYF.

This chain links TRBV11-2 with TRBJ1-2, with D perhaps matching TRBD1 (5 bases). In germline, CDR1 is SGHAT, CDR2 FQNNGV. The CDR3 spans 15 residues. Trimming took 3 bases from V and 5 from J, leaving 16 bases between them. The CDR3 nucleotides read TGTGCCAGCAGCTTGGAGCAAGGGGCTGGGTATGGCTACACCTTC. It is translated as CASSLEQGAGYGYTF.